The sequence of this TCR beta chain was determined in a study of patients and donors after allogeneic stem cell transplantation. TCRdb analysed the RT-PCR reads with MiXCR anew, one entry per CDR3 protein. The sample includes about a million distinct CDR3 sequences, about a sixth seen only once; the top ten take 6%. This clonotype occurred a few times. The CDR3 totals 17 residues. V lost 1 base and J 1 base, leaving 11 bases between the germline ends. The TCR originated in a human donor who was either an allogeneic HSCT recipient or a stem cell or donor lymphocyte infusion donor (not recorded which). It is not recorded whose cells these are; they may come from a transplant donor. The specimen sequenced was blood, either unsorted or a sorted T cell fraction (not recorded which). The chain has TRBV12-3 or TRBV12-4 and TRBJ2-6; the D gene could be TRBD1 or TRBD2 (5 bases each). The CDR3 bases are TGTGCCAGCAGTTTAGGGGGACGCCGTTCTGGGGCCAACGTCCTGACTTTC. Protein product: CASSLGGRRSGANVLTF.